What follows are 22 T cell receptor beta chains derived from one specimen sequenced in a study of vaccination effects on CD4 cells after COVID-19. The antigens of these receptors remain unknown. Before any sequencing was done, the ViraFEST assay used viral peptide pools to expand antigen-specific CD4+ T cells. The culture ran for 10 days before CD4+ T cells were isolated. According to the study, vaccine recipients showed no prior SARS-CoV-2 infection and negative nucleocapsid antibodies. Using immunoSEQ multiplex PCR, the repertoire was profiled, and TCRdb retains in-frame clones only, with some absent. The sample contains 25,000 to 30,000 clones, 73% of which appear only once. The specimen comprised CD4+ T cells from PBMCs cultured with HCoV-NL63 spike peptides, sampled before COVID-19 vaccination. The receptors were gathered from a human donor who received a COVID-19 vaccine.

This clone ranks as medium-sized (0.01 to 0.1%). This sequence joins TRBV25-1 and TRBJ2-2; D may be TRBD2 (5 bases). Germline lookup yields CDR1 MGHDK and CDR2 SYGVNS. Trimming pared 6 bases from V and 0 bases from J, leaving 5 bases between. The CDR3 spans 13 residues. The CDR3 DNA sequence: TGTGCCAGCAGGGACTCGAACACCGGGGAGCTGTTTTTT. This codes for CASRDSNTGELFF.

The chain links TRBV30 to TRBJ1-2, with TRBD1 matching over 10 bases. The CDR3 runs to 15 residues. V lost 3 bases, J lost 4 bases, and 8 bases stayed unmatched. Germline-derived CDR1 and CDR2 are GTSNPN and SVGIG (reference sequence). In nucleotides, the CDR3 is TGTGCCTGGAGCTATGGACAGGGGGGAATCTATGGCTACACCTTC. Its translation is CAWSYGQGGIYGYTF. The entire variable domain, with the rest obtained from reference TRBV30 and TRBJ1-2, is as follows: SQTIHQWPATLVQPVGSPLSLECTVEGTSNPNLYWYRQAAGRGLQLLFYSVGIGQISSEVPQNLSASRPQDRQFILSSKKLLLSDSGFYLCAWSYGQGGIYGYTFGSGTRLTVV.

In this sample, this clone turned up a few times. This chain joins TRBV30 and TRBJ1-3; the D is unclear. Trimming cost V 2 bases and J 4 bases, with 9 bases left between them. Germline V lookup: CDR1 GTSNPN, CDR2 SVGIG (reference sequence). The CDR3 runs to 13 residues. Here the CDR3 reads CAWSRGSGNTIYF. The CDR3 bases are TGTGCCTGGAGTCGGGGTTCCGGAAACACCATATATTTT.

V and J are TRBV20-1 and TRBJ2-6; TRBD2 agrees at 10 bases. Germline values: CDR1 DFQATT, CDR2 SNEGSKA (reference sequence). The CDR3 sequence is 16 residues long. The J segment lost 2 bases and the V segment lost 4 bases, leaving 5 bases of the junction unmatched. The CDR3 DNA reads as TGCAGTGCTACTGAGCGGGGGGGCCCTGGGGCCAACGTCCTGACTTTC. It codes for CSATERGGPGANVLTF.

This clone came up a few times. The chain recombines TRBV4-2 with TRBJ1-6; D uncertain. The CDR3 is 16 residues long. V lost 0 bases and J 0 bases, leaving 6 bases between the germline ends. The V gene's germline CDR1 is LGHNA and CDR2 YNFKEQ. The CDR3 is CASSQERRSYNSPLHF. The CDR3 region has the DNA TGTGCCAGCAGCCAAGAGCGCCGCTCCTATAATTCACCCCTCCACTTT.

This chain connects TRBV7-2 to TRBJ2-2; D unclear. Looked up from germline, CDR1 is SGHTA and CDR2 is FQGNSA. V was clipped by 3 bases and J by 4 bases, with 12 bases between them. The CDR3 is 15 amino acids. Written as DNA, the CDR3 is TGTGCCAGCAGCTTGCTACAAAGAGGCACCGGGGAGCTGTTTTTT. Translated: CASSLLQRGTGELFF.

This chain uses TRBV7-2 with TRBJ1-5; D unresolved. V was pared by 6 bases and J by 1 base, with 7 bases between. This CDR3 has 13 residues. Germline CDR1 is SGHTA and CDR2 is FQGNSA. CDR3 DNA sequence: TGTGCCAGCAGGTCTGAAAGCAATCAGCCCCAGCATTTT. It encodes CASRSESNQPQHF.

This clone has just a few counts. V usage is TRBV18 and J usage is TRBJ1-4; D unclear. The V end lost 3 bases, the J end lost 11 bases, and 22 bases lay between the germline ends. Per the germline V gene, CDR1 is KGHSH and CDR2 is LQKENI. The CDR3 is 16 residues long. CDR3 nucleotide sequence: TGTGCCAGCTCACCGTCCTTCTCGGTCCGGAATGGGAAACTGTTTTTT. This codes for CASSPSFSVRNGKLFF.

The genes are TRBV30 and TRBJ1-1; a weak D match, TRBD1 (5 bases). Trimming cost V 2 bases and J 0 bases, with 7 bases left between them. The germline V gene has CDR1 GTSNPN and CDR2 SVGIG (reference sequence). This CDR3 is built from 13 residues. The CDR3 here is CAWSKQVNTEAFF. The CDR3 coding sequence is TGTGCCTGGAGTAAACAGGTGAACACTGAAGCTTTCTTT.

The J gene is TRBJ1-1, the V gene TRBV3-1 (or the pseudogene TRBV3-2); 8 bases agree with TRBD1. The CDR3 is 13 amino acids. V was clipped by 6 bases and J by 4 bases; unmatched bases: 4. CDR1 and CDR2 (germline): LGHDT, YNNKEL (reference sequence). The CDR3 bases are TGTGCCAGCAGTCGACAGGGGACCACTGAAGCTTTCTTT. As protein: CASSRQGTTEAFF.

This chain links TRBV12-3 or TRBV12-4 with TRBJ1-4; D ambiguous. The CDR3 loop spans 13 amino acids. V lost 5 bases to trimming and J lost 3 bases, with 7 bases between them. This CDR3 reads CASSGRSNEKLFF. The CDR3 DNA is TGTGCCAGCAGTGGGAGGTCTAATGAAAAACTGTTTTTT.

In this sample, this clone turned up a few times. V and J are TRBV5-4 and TRBJ2-2, with D tentatively TRBD1 (6 bases). The CDR3 covers 15 residues. Trimming left V 0 bases short and J 5 bases short, with 11 bases between. The germline CDR1 and CDR2 sequences are SGHNT and YYREEE (reference sequence). The CDR3 DNA reads TGTGCCAGCAGCTTGGATCTTCAGGGGACCGGGGAGCTGTTTTTT. It encodes CASSLDLQGTGELFF. The entire variable domain, with the rest obtained from reference TRBV5-4 and TRBJ2-2, is as follows: ETGVTQSPTHLIKTRGQQVTLRCSSQSGHNTVSWYQQALGQGPQFIFQYYREEENGRGNFPPRFSGLQFPNYSSELNVNALELDDSALYLCASSLDLQGTGELFFGEGSRLTVL.

This clone appeared a single time. V and J are TRBV11-3 and TRBJ2-1, with D perhaps TRBD1 or TRBD2 (6 bases each). V was cut by 8 bases and J by 4 bases, with 9 bases left in between. The germline gives CDR1 SGHNT, CDR2 YENEEA. This CDR3 spans 12 amino acids. The CDR3 coding sequence is TGTGCCAGCGGGGGGCGATACAATGAGCAGTTCTTC. Translation: CASGGRYNEQFF.

The V call is TRBV5-5, the J call TRBJ2-5, with D unclear. The CDR3 extends over 14 amino acids. CDR1 is SGHKS and CDR2 is YYEKEE in the germline V gene (reference sequence). The ends were cut back, 2 bases at V and 2 bases at J, with 10 bases in the middle. The CDR3 sequence is CASSLTAAQETQYF. CDR3 bases: TGTGCCAGCAGCTTAACGGCGGCACAAGAGACCCAGTACTTC.

This sequence joins TRBV7-2 and TRBJ1-3, with 7 bases identical to TRBD1. Germline assignment: CDR1 SGHTA and CDR2 FQGNSA. The CDR3 length is 15 residues. Trimming removed 5 bases from V and 3 bases from J; junction bases left unmatched: 7. This CDR3 is CASSTYGQVGNTIYF. CDR3 bases: TGTGCCAGCAGCACCTACGGACAGGTTGGAAACACCATATATTTT.

The V and J genes are TRBV7-8 and TRBJ2-3, with TRBD2 identical over 10 bases. This CDR3 contains 17 residues. The trim removed 4 bases at V and 2 bases at J, leaving 9 bases unmatched. Germline V gene data show CDR1 as SGHVS and CDR2 as FQNEAQ. DNA for the CDR3: TGTGCCAGCAGCTCCGAGAGACTAGCGGGCAACACAGATACGCAGTATTTT. The encoded protein is CASSSERLAGNTDTQYF.

The chain combines TRBV4-2 with TRBJ1-2; D is undetermined. The CDR3 is made up of 13 amino acids. Germline CDR1 LGHNA, CDR2 YNFKEQ. Between the trimmed V and J ends, which lost 4 bases and 4 bases, there was a span of 10 bases. This CDR3 reads CASSLESGYGYTF. CDR3 nucleotide sequence: TGTGCCAGCAGCCTGGAGTCGGGCTATGGCTACACCTTC.

The chain employs TRBV27 and TRBJ2-1; 7 bases agree with TRBD2. The germline V gene encodes CDR1 MNHEY and CDR2 SMNVEV (reference sequence). V trimming: 6 bases; J trimming: 0 bases; junction bases outside the gene matches: 14. This CDR3 is built from 18 residues. CDR3 nucleotides: TGTGCCAGCAGCCGCCGGCCTACCGGGGGGTCCTCCTACAATGAGCAGTTCTTC. Translating it yields CASSRRPTGGSSYNEQFF.

This chain uses TRBV6-2 or TRBV6-3 with TRBJ1-2; 9 positions match TRBD1. Germline V lookup: CDR1 MNHEY, CDR2 SVGEGT. The CDR3 is made up of 16 amino acids. V lost 6 bases to trimming and J lost 8 bases; unmatched junction nucleotides: 16. CDR3 amino acids: CASSPLGTGLKGGYTF. The CDR3 DNA reads TGTGCCAGCAGCCCTCTGGGGACAGGGCTTAAAGGGGGCTACACCTTC.

This clone is a singleton in its sample. The J gene is TRBJ2-1, the V gene TRBV12-2; TRBD2, the table's D call, lacks a check against the DNA. TRBV12-2 is a recognized pseudogene. CDR3 size: 13 residues. The CDR3 sequence is CASRFITRGEQFF. CDR3 coding DNA: TGTGCAAGTCGCTTTATCACTCGGGGGGAGCAGTTCTTC.

The chain links TRBV20-1 to TRBJ1-5; a weak D match, TRBD1 (5 bases). The CDR3 loop spans 13 amino acids. From germline, CDR1 is DFQATT and CDR2 SNEGSKA (reference sequence). With 3 bases removed from V and 4 bases from J, the gap between germline ends came to 10 bases. For the CDR3, the DNA is TGCAGTGCTAGTGGGCAGGGAAATCAGCCCCAGCATTTT. As protein: CSASGQGNQPQHF.

This clone appeared a few times. The chain recombines TRBV4-1 with TRBJ2-3; 13 bases map to TRBD2. Germline assignment: CDR1 MGHRA and CDR2 YSYEKL. With 5 bases clipped from V and 3 bases from J, the junction kept 17 bases outside the gene matches. The CDR3 contains 20 residues. CDR3 DNA: TGCGCCAGCAGCGTGCGAACCCGGGGACTAGCGGGGAGGGATACAGATACGCAGTATTTT. This gives the protein CASSVRTRGLAGRDTDTQYF.